The T cell receptor beta chain described here comes from a study of CD8+ T cells in alopecia areata. Background on the study: Treated patients were dosed with oral tofacitinib, taking 5 to 10 mg twice daily.

The germline V gene has CDR1 MNHEY and CDR2 SVGAGI. Trimming cost V 6 bases and J 10 bases; bases outside gene matches: 10. The CDR3 has 14 residues. Extracted RNA was reverse transcribed, and the resulting cDNA served as sequencing template. Repertoires were generated with immunoSEQ multiplex PCR, while TCRdb's copy carries only in-frame clones and drops some. In the table there are 200,000 or so clones, 57% of which are singletons. Alopecia areata patients gave lesional scalp punch biopsies and peripheral blood samples. This specimen consisted of CD4+ T cells sorted from blood, obtained at week 0. The receptor comes from a human donor with alopecia areata. The chain couples TRBV6-5 to TRBJ2-2; 8 positions agree with TRBD1. The CDR3: CASSKDRGHLELFF. The CDR3 bases are TGTGCCAGCAGCAAAGACAGGGGCCACTTGGAGCTGTTTTTT.